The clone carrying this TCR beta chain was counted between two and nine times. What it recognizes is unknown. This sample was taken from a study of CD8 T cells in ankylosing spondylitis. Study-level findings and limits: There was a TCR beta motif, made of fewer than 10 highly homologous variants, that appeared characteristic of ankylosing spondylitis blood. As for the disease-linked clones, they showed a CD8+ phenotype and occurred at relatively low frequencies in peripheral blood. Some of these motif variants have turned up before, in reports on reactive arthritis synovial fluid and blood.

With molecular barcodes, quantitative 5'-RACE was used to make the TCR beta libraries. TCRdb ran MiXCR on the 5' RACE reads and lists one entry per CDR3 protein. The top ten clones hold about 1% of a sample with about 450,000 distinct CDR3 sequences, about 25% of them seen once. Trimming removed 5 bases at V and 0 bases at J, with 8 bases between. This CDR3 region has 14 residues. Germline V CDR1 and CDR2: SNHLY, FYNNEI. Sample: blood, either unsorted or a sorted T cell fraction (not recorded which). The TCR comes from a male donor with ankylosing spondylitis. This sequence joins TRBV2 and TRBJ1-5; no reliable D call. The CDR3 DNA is TGTGCCAGCAGTCAACGAAATAGCAATCAGCCCCAGCATTTT. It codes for CASSQRNSNQPQHF. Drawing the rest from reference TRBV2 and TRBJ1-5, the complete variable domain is EPEVTQTPSHQVTQMGQEVILRCVPISNHLYFYWYRQILGQKVEFLVSFYNNEISEKSEIFDDQFSVERPDGSNFTLKIRSTKLEDSAMYFCASSQRNSNQPQHFGDGTRLSIL.